The source of this T cell receptor (beta chain) is a study of control samples from healthy donors and cancer patients. Trimming shortened V by 5 bases and J by 4 bases, and 12 bases separated the two germline ends. The germline gives CDR1 LGHNT, CDR2 FRNRAP. The CDR3 is made up of 14 amino acids. TCRdb keeps only in-frame clones here, not all; method: immunoSEQ multiplex PCR. The sample lists 170,000 or so clones, about 91% occurring once. The rearrangement joins TRBV12-5 to TRBJ1-5, with D possibly TRBD1 on 5 matching bases. This receptor was taken from a woman aged 35 to 49 in good health. The sample consisted of blood. The CDR3 sequence: CASGPEGRNQPQHF. The CDR3 DNA follows: TGTGCTAGTGGTCCTGAGGGGAGAAATCAGCCCCAGCATTTT.